These T cell receptor beta chains were read from a single sample in a study of blood T cell repertoires in COVID-19. TCRdb keeps only in-frame clones here, not all; method: immunoSEQ multiplex PCR. The table lists 100,000 to 150,000 clones, less than 85% of them singletons. Sequences were obtained from peripheral blood. These receptors were taken from an elderly woman with acute or convalescent COVID-19. Each CDR3 is given with its conserved first and last residue. The D gene is left open where the match is weak. Clone size is stated in some rows and not others, as once, few, many or a class when expanded.

d_call	v_call	clone_size	j_call	cdr3_nt	cdr3_aa
NA	TRBV15	NA	TRBJ1-4	TGTGCCACCAGCAGAGTGGGAGGCCGTAATGAAAAACTGTTTTTT	CATSRVGGRNEKLFF
NA	TRBV29-1	NA	TRBJ2-7	TGCAGCGTTGGACAGACCTCCTACGAGCAGTACTTC	CSVGQTSYEQYF
NA	TRBV12-3/TRBV12-4	NA	TRBJ1-4	TGTGCCAGCAGTACCCCGGGGGAAAAACTGTTTTTT	CASSTPGEKLFF
TRBD2	TRBV7-6	NA	TRBJ2-1	TGTGCCAGCAGCACCTCTAGCGGGGGTTACAATGAGCAGTTCTTC	CASSTSSGGYNEQFF
NA	TRBV5-5	few	TRBJ1-2	TGTGCCAGCAGCTTGCGCGCCTCAGCGGGGAACTATGGCTACACCTTC	CASSLRASAGNYGYTF
NA	TRBV7-8	NA	TRBJ1-2	TGTGCCAGCAGCTTAGGCAGGGAGGACTATGGCTACACCTTC	CASSLGREDYGYTF
TRBD2	TRBV19	NA	TRBJ2-6	TGTGCCAGTAGTACCCCGGGACTAGCGGCCTCTGGGGCCAACGTCCTGACTTTC	CASSTPGLAASGANVLTF
TRBD1	TRBV5-1	NA	TRBJ2-1	TGCGCCAGCAGCTTGTCCGCGAGACAGGGAACGTATGAGCAGTTCTTC	CASSLSARQGTYEQFF
NA	TRBV5-6	NA	TRBJ2-1	TGTGCCAGCAGCTTGGGTCTTAGCTCCTACAATGAGCAGTTCTTC	CASSLGLSSYNEQFF
TRBD1	TRBV18	NA	TRBJ1-2	TGTGCCAGCTCACCATCATCCGGGACAGGGAGTGGTGGCTACACCTTC	CASSPSSGTGSGGYTF
TRBD2	TRBV4-3	NA	TRBJ2-2	TGCGCCAGCAGCCAGGGACTAGCGGGAGCTGATACCGGGGAGCTGTTTTTT	CASSQGLAGADTGELFF
NA	TRBV18	NA	TRBJ1-2	TGTGCCAGCTCACCACCTCTTAAAAGCGGCTACACCTTC	CASSPPLKSGYTF
TRBD1	TRBV7-9	NA	TRBJ2-5	TGTGCCAGCAGCCCCGGGACAGTTCAAGAGACCCAGTACTTC	CASSPGTVQETQYF
NA	TRBV24-1	NA	TRBJ1-2	TGTGCCACCCCAATTTCACCAGGTCGAAGAGCTAACTATGGCTACACCTTC	CATPISPGRRANYGYTF
NA	TRBV7-9	NA	TRBJ1-4	TGTGCCAGCAGCTCCTCCGCAACTAATGAAAAACTGTTTTTT	CASSSSATNEKLFF
TRBD1	TRBV5-8	NA	TRBJ1-2	TGTGCCAGCAGCTTGGGGACAGGAGTAGGCTATGGCTACACCTTC	CASSLGTGVGYGYTF
NA	TRBV19	NA	TRBJ2-2	TGTGCCAGTAGCCTGGACCGGACGGGGACCGGGGAGCTGTTTTTT	CASSLDRTGTGELFF
TRBD1	TRBV9	few	TRBJ2-7	TGTGCCAGCAGCTCCTCGACAGGGTTCTACGAGCAGTACTTC	CASSSSTGFYEQYF
NA	TRBV10-3	NA	TRBJ2-7	TGTGCCATCAGCCGGGACTACGAGCAGTACTTC	CAISRDYEQYF
TRBD2	TRBV7-8	few	TRBJ2-2	TGTGCCAGCAGCCCCCCTCGAATGGGAGGGACGAACACCGGGGAGCTGTTTTTT	CASSPPRMGGTNTGELFF
NA	TRBV10-3	NA	TRBJ1-1	TGTGCCATCAGTGAGTCTCGGGGGACTGAAGCTTTCTTT	CAISESRGTEAFF
NA	TRBV4-3	NA	TRBJ1-3	TGCGCCAGCAGCCAAGATCCGGGGGGGTCTGGAAACACCATATATTTT	CASSQDPGGSGNTIYF
TRBD2	TRBV7-9	NA	TRBJ2-7	TGTGCCAGCAGCCGGGATCTAGCGGGACTCTACGAGCAGTACTTC	CASSRDLAGLYEQYF
NA	TRBV6-2/TRBV6-3	NA	TRBJ1-5	TGTGCCAGCAGCCCCATGCGGACAGTCAATCAGCCCCAGCATTTT	CASSPMRTVNQPQHF
TRBD1	TRBV7-2	NA	TRBJ1-4	TGTGCCAGCAGCTGGGACAGGGCCTCGAATGAAAAACTGTTTTTT	CASSWDRASNEKLFF
NA	TRBV24-1	NA	TRBJ2-1	TGTGCCACCGGGTCTTCGACTCGGTTTTGGGAGCAGTTCTTC	CATGSSTRFWEQFF
NA	TRBV6-5	NA	TRBJ1-2	TGTGCCAGCAGTTACTCCGGGGAGTGGTATGGCTACACCTTC	CASSYSGEWYGYTF
NA	TRBV29-1	NA	TRBJ2-1	TGCAGCATTCAACCCCCAGGAAAGCAGTTCTTC	CSIQPPGKQFF